These 9 T cell receptor beta chains came from one sample sequenced in a study of blood T cells in healthy people across ages. PCR was performed a second time for about 7 to 12 cycles using a sample-barcoded 5' primer and a J-beta primer mix. TCRdb re-analysed the 5' RACE reads in MiXCR, keeping a single row per CDR3 protein. In the table there are about 280,000 distinct CDR3 sequences, around 30% of which are singletons. Source material: blood. The receptors stem from an older woman in good health.

There are many counts of this clonotype. The chain couples TRBV24-1 to TRBJ2-1; TRBD1 aligns across 8 bases. J gave up 6 bases and V 6 bases, and 3 bases lay outside the gene matches. The V gene's germline CDR1 is KGHDR and CDR2 SFDVKD. This CDR3 spans 13 amino acids. The CDR3 here is CATSHGQGNEQFF. CDR3 bases: TGTGCCACCAGTCACGGACAGGGCAATGAGCAGTTCTTC.

This clonotype was counted between two and nine times. The chain is built from TRBV6-1 and TRBJ2-4; TRBD2 aligns across 11 bases. V lost 8 bases and J lost 3; bases outside the gene matches: 12. Germline V CDR1 and CDR2: MNHNS, SASEGT. This CDR3 region has 17 residues. In DNA form, the CDR3 reads TGTGCCAGCCGGGGGACTAGCGGAGCTGAGGGCAAAAACATTCAGTACTTC. This encodes CASRGTSGAEGKNIQYF.

J is TRBJ2-5 and V is TRBV20-1, with a tentative D call TRBD1 (5 bases). The assigned J gene may be wrong: the sequence end matches TRBJ2-1 better. In germline, CDR1 is DFQATT, CDR2 SNEGSKA (reference sequence). The CDR3 is made up of 13 amino acids. The CDR3: CSAKGQAQNEQFF. The CDR3 region has the DNA TGCAGTGCAAAGGGGCAGGCTCAAAATGAGCAGTTCTTC.

The J gene is TRBJ1-4, the V gene TRBV7-8; D is possibly TRBD1 (6 bases). The length of the CDR3 is 15 residues. CDR1 SGHVS and CDR2 FQNEAQ come from the germline V gene. V was trimmed by 5 bases and J by 7 bases, leaving 17 bases between them. Here the CDR3 DNA reads TGTGCCAGCAGCCACGCGACAGGCGTCAGTGAAAAACTGTTTTTT. This codes for CASSHATGVSEKLFF. Full variable domain (remainder filled in from reference TRBV7-8 and TRBJ1-4): GAGVSQSPRYKVAKRGQDVALRCDPISGHVSLFWYQQALGQGPEFLTYFQNEAQLDKSGLPSDRFFAERPEGSVSTLKIQRTQQEDSAVYLCASSHATGVSEKLFFGSGTQLSVL.

The chain joins TRBV11-2 to TRBJ2-1; D is perhaps TRBD1 or TRBD2 (5 bases each). With 8 bases removed from V and 15 bases from J, the gap between germline ends came to 20 bases. Germline V CDR1 and CDR2: SGHAT, FQNNGV. This CDR3 is 12 amino acids long. CDR3 amino acids: CASSRWERRGFF. The CDR3, as DNA: TGTGCCAGCTCTCGCTGGGAGCGTAGGGGGTTCTTC.

This clonotype occurred a few times. This chain uses TRBV20-1 with TRBJ1-6; D perhaps matches TRBD1 (6 bases). The ends were cut back, 0 bases at V and 2 bases at J, with 17 bases in the middle. The CDR3 extends over 18 amino acids. Germline CDR1 reads DFQATT; CDR2 reads SNEGSKA (reference sequence). The CDR3 reads CSAREGSRGETYNSPLHF. The DNA of the CDR3 is TGCAGTGCTAGAGAGGGGTCGAGGGGGGAAACCTATAATTCACCCCTCCACTTT.

The sample holds a few counts of this clonotype. V usage is TRBV24-1 and J usage is TRBJ2-1, with 7 bases matching TRBD2. The V and J ends lost 6 bases and 0 bases, in that order; junction bases with no gene match: 7. Germline V gives CDR1 KGHDR, CDR2 SFDVKD. The CDR3 length is 16 residues. Here the CDR3 DNA reads TGTGCCACCAGTTCCGCCCTAGCGGTCTCCTACAATGAGCAGTTCTTC. Translating gives CATSSALAVSYNEQFF.

This clonotype came up a few times. The chain couples TRBV7-9 to TRBJ2-5, with D hard to call. With 0 bases removed from V and 2 bases from J, the gap between germline ends came to 7 bases. Germline CDR1 is SEHNR and CDR2 is FQNEAQ (reference sequence). The CDR3 loop spans 14 amino acids. CDR3 nucleotide sequence: TGTGCCAGCAGCTTAGCGACACCACAAGAGACCCAGTACTTC. Amino acid sequence: CASSLATPQETQYF.

This chain links TRBV7-2 with TRBJ2-2, with TRBD2 matching over 11 bases. The V gene end was trimmed by 5 bases and the J gene end by 4 bases; junction bases not matched to a gene: 9. From germline, CDR1 is SGHTA and CDR2 FQGNSA. The CDR3 spans 17 residues. This chain's CDR3 is CASSLGLAGPGTGELFF. The CDR3 coding sequence is TGTGCCAGCAGCCTCGGACTAGCGGGTCCGGGCACCGGGGAGCTGTTTTTT.